This entry features one TCR beta chain sequence. This sample is drawn from a study of technical replicates of blood from a handful of donors. Data came from immunoSEQ multiplex PCR; TCRdb stores just in-frame clones and leaves some out. This sample has about 88,000 clones, with just under 95% found just once. V shed 1 base, J shed 5 bases, and the junction held 5 bases outside the gene matches. The CDR3 has 16 residues. Germline CDR1 reads SGHNT; CDR2 reads YYREEE (reference sequence). Sequenced material: T cells isolated from PBMCs. This receptor was obtained from a human donor in good health. The chain is built from TRBV5-4 and TRBJ2-1, with 11 bases aligning to TRBD2. The CDR3 bases are TGTGCCAGCAGCTTGACTAGCGGGAGTCCCGACAATGAGCAGTTCTTC. It codes for CASSLTSGSPDNEQFF.